One sample yielded the 9 T cell receptor beta chains listed below, sequenced in a study of shared clonotypes between healthy human individuals. Clones were sequenced by immunoSEQ multiplex PCR, and TCRdb holds only the in-frame ones, with some missing. Here the sample spans some 680,000 clones, 55% to 85% being singletons. Specimen: memory CD4+ T cells sorted from blood. Subset given: CD45RA-negative fraction. These receptors were taken from a woman younger than 45 in good health.

The V call is TRBV12-5, the J call TRBJ2-7, with a weak D call TRBD1 (6 bases). Germline V CDR1 and CDR2: LGHNT, FRNRAP. The CDR3 is made up of 15 amino acids. Trimming removed 7 bases at V and 1 base at J, with 17 bases between. CDR3 sequence reads: CASALVQGQSYEQYF. The CDR3 nucleotides are TGTGCTAGTGCCTTGGTACAGGGTCAGTCCTACGAGCAGTACTTC.

In this sample, this clone turned up once. Written as DNA, the CDR3 is TGTGCCAGCAGCCCCACGGGCCATTCGGTCGAGCAGTACTTC. Amino acids: CASSPTGHSVEQYF. The rearrangement uses TRBV5-4 and TRBJ2-7; D remains ambiguous. The CDR3 is 14 residues long. V lost 4 bases, J lost 6 bases, and 17 bases lay in between. Germline V gene sequence: CDR1 SGHNT, CDR2 YYREEE (reference sequence).

This clone was seen only once. The chain recombines TRBV5-4 with TRBJ2-1, with 12 nucleotides matching TRBD2. The CDR3 is 15 residues long. After removal of 3 bases from V and 7 bases from J, the junction contained 5 bases not matched to a gene. Germline values: CDR1 SGHNT, CDR2 YYREEE (reference sequence). The CDR3 loop is CASSSGLAGYNEQFF. CDR3 nucleotide sequence: TGTGCCAGCAGCTCCGGACTAGCGGGATATAATGAGCAGTTCTTC. Together with reference TRBV5-4 and TRBJ2-1, the CDR3 gives the full variable domain: ETGVTQSPTHLIKTRGQQVTLRCSSQSGHNTVSWYQQALGQGPQFIFQYYREEENGRGNFPPRFSGLQFPNYSSELNVNALELDDSALYLCASSSGLAGYNEQFFGPGTRLTVL.

The chain couples TRBV6-1 to TRBJ1-3; D remains unclear. V was trimmed by 4 bases and J by 1 base, leaving 20 bases between them. This CDR3 has 18 residues. Germline CDR1 is MNHNS and CDR2 is SASEGT. For the CDR3, the DNA is TGTGCCAGCAGTGCCCGGGCTCCTTGGTCTCCTTCTGGAAACACCATATATTTT. Its protein product is CASSARAPWSPSGNTIYF.

The CDR3, as DNA: TGTGCCAGCAGCCCCGAAGCGGTACGGAACAATGAGCAGTTCTTC. This sequence encodes CASSPEAVRNNEQFF. J is TRBJ2-1 and V is TRBV7-3, with TRBD2 as a possible D gene (5 bases). This CDR3 spans 15 amino acids. Germline CDR1 is SGHTA and CDR2 is FQGTGA. Trimming removed 5 bases from V and 5 bases from J, with 16 bases in between.

This clone was seen just once. This chain joins TRBV10-1 and TRBJ2-5; TRBD2 aligns across 10 bases. The end of the DNA is better explained by TRBJ2-7, so the J call may be wrong. The CDR3 loop spans 15 amino acids. Germline V gene lookup returns CDR1 WNHNN and CDR2 SYGVQD (reference sequence). The CDR3 region has the DNA TGCGCCAGCAGTGATATAGCGGGAGGAACCTACGAGCAGTACTTC. This codes for CASSDIAGGTYEQYF.

The V call is TRBV28, the J call TRBJ1-1, with D possibly matching TRBD1 (6 bases). There are 14 residues in the CDR3. Germline-derived CDR1 and CDR2 are MDHEN and SYDVKM. V was pared by 10 bases and J by 5 bases, with 20 bases between. The CDR3 region is CATRGGASRTEAFF. CDR3 DNA sequence: TGTGCCACGAGGGGGGGGGCGTCGAGGACTGAAGCTTTCTTT.

The genes are TRBV6-5 and TRBJ1-2, with D tentatively TRBD1 (5 bases). The V end lost 5 bases, the J end lost 6 bases, and 13 bases lay between the germline ends. CDR1 and CDR2 from the germline V gene are MNHEY and SVGAGI. The CDR3 is 13 amino acids. DNA of the CDR3: TGTGCCAGCAGTAATCCAGGGTGGGATGGCTACACCTTC. Translation: CASSNPGWDGYTF.

The CDR3 nucleotides read TGCAGCGTCTCAATCGGGGGAGCGCCGGATACGCAGTATTTT. It translates to CSVSIGGAPDTQYF. The chain employs TRBV29-1 and TRBJ2-3; tentative D call: TRBD2 (6 bases). This CDR3 contains 14 residues. Germline-derived CDR1 and CDR2 are SQVTM and ANQGSEA. The V end was cut by 6 bases, the J end by 6 bases, with 19 bases between.